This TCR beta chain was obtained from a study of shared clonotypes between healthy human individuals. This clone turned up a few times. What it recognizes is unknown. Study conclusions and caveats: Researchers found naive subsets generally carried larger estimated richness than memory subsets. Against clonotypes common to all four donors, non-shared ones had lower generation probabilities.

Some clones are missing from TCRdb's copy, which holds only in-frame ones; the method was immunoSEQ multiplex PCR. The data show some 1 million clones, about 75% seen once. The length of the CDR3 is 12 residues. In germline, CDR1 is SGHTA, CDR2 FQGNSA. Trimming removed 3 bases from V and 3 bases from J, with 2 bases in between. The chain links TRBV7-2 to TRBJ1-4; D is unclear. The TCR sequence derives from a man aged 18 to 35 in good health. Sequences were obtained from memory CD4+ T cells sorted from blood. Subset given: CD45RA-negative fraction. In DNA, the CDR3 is TGTGCCAGCAGCTTTGCTAATGAAAAACTGTTTTTT. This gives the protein CASSFANEKLFF.